A selection of T cell receptor beta chains follows, all from one sample in a study of T cells in severe cutaneous drug reactions. TCRdb processed the multiplex PCR reads again and assigns one entry to each CDR3 protein, with no DNA. Its table lists 21,000 or so distinct CDR3 sequences. The sequenced sample was PBMCs. These receptors came from a human donor with toxic epidermal necrolysis, a severe cutaneous drug reaction. The CDR3 runs from the conserved cysteine through the conserved F or W. Only part of the rows carry a size: once, few, many, or a class if the clone is expanded.

size: .; V: TRBV11-2; J: TRBJ2-7; CDR3: CASSSTRGATYEQYF
size: medium-sized; V: TRBV9; J: TRBJ2-1; CDR3: CASSVKVNYNEQFF
size: medium-sized; V: TRBV18; J: TRBJ1-1; CDR3: CATTAAGGSTEAFF
size: .; V: TRBV4-3; J: TRBJ1-1; CDR3: CASSPSGRVPMNTEAFF
size: .; V: TRBV30; J: TRBJ2-7; CDR3: CAWTPTDSYEQYF
size: .; V: TRBV7-2; J: TRBJ1-5; CDR3: CASSLSRVSNQPQHF
size: .; V: TRBV24-1; J: TRBJ2-7; CDR3: CATSEAGTSGHLNF
size: .; V: TRBV7-6; J: TRBJ2-3; CDR3: CASSQLQGSGDTQYF
size: .; V: TRBV20-1; J: TRBJ1-6; CDR3: CSARDWDRADSPLHF
size: .; V: TRBV2; J: TRBJ2-1; CDR3: CASSERDRPNNEQFF
size: .; V: TRBV20-1; J: TRBJ2-5; CDR3: CSANRGETQYF
size: .; V: TRBV7-9; J: TRBJ1-2; CDR3: CASSLAPGGAYGYTF
size: medium-sized; V: TRBV2; J: TRBJ2-1; CDR3: CASTQTGEYNEQFF